The present TCR beta chain was sequenced within a study of T cell responses to AZD1222 COVID-19 vaccine. Study results and caveats: Repertoire samples came only from after the peak T cell response. Clonal diversity may have been underestimated in mostly white British donors. Spike was spanned by vaccine-associated CD4 TCRs, with dominance at 160-218 and 743-854. In the spike-specific TCR repertoire, nearly half reportedly target unmutated variant regions.

V trimming: 4 bases; J trimming: 0 bases; junction bases outside the gene matches: 11. The CDR3 spans 17 residues. Germline CDR1 MGHRA, CDR2 YSYEKL. Libraries were prepared by immunoSEQ multiplex PCR; TCRdb keeps only in-frame clonotypes and omits some of them. The table shows 92,000 or so clones, with roughly 90% occurring only once. This clone occurred once. The antigen is unknown. The sequence was collected from an adult in good health. The source was peripheral blood, collected on day 0 of AZD1222 vaccination. The chain employs TRBV4-1 and TRBJ1-1, with 7 bases fitting TRBD1. In nucleotides, the CDR3 is TGCGCCAGCAGCCTACGCGACCCGGGACAGATGAACACTGAAGCTTTCTTT. Its translation is CASSLRDPGQMNTEAFF.